The source of this TCR beta chain is a study of technical replicates of blood from four donors. Trimming took off 5 bases at V and 5 bases at J, with 16 bases between the two ends. This CDR3 region has 14 residues. Germline loops: CDR1 SSHAT, CDR2 FNYEAQ (reference sequence). Generated by immunoSEQ multiplex PCR, the TCRdb table keeps only in-frame clones and is missing some. The data hold 95,000 to 100,000 clones, with more than 90% observed a single time. The rearrangement joins TRBV7-7 to TRBJ2-7; a possible D gene is TRBD1 (8 bases). The clonotype was recovered from a human donor in good health. The sample taken for sequencing was T cells isolated from PBMCs. The CDR3 region has the DNA TGTGCCAGCAGCCCAAGTACAGGGGGGGACGAGCAGTACTTC. Its translation: CASSPSTGGDEQYF. The whole variable domain, filled in from reference TRBV7-7 and TRBJ2-7, reads GAGVSQSPRYKVTKRGQDVTLRCDPISSHATLYWYQQALGQGPEFLTYFNYEAQPDKSGLPSDRFSAERPEGSISTLTIQRTEQRDSAMYRCASSPSTGGDEQYFGPGTRLTVT.